Below are 14 T cell receptor beta chains sequenced from a single sample in a study of blood T cell repertoires in COVID-19. Profiled with immunoSEQ multiplex PCR; TCRdb holds only in-frame clones, not every one. In the table there are about 30,000 clones, more than 75% of which are singletons. Material: peripheral blood. The receptors derive from a human donor in a cohort sampled during active COVID-19. The donor label of this sample is uncertain.

This chain joins TRBV19 and TRBJ2-7; 11 bases line up with TRBD1. Germline-derived CDR1 and CDR2 are LNHDA and SQIVND (reference sequence). Trimming cost V 3 bases and J 7 bases; bases outside gene matches: 11. CDR3 length: 16 residues. The CDR3 region is CASSIPPGQGAREQYF. CDR3 DNA: TGTGCCAGTAGTATTCCTCCCGGACAGGGGGCGCGGGAGCAGTACTTC.

This clone showed up just a few times. This CDR3 is CASSVAGLDIQYF. The CDR3 nucleotides are TGTGCCAGCAGCGTAGCGGGGTTGGACATTCAGTACTTC. V gene TRBV9 combines with J gene TRBJ2-4; D may be TRBD2 (5 bases). Germline V gene data show CDR1 as SGDLS and CDR2 as YYNGEE. V dropped 0 bases and J dropped 8 bases, with 9 bases sitting between them. This CDR3 region has 13 residues. Looking up the rest from reference TRBV9 and TRBJ2-4 gives the full variable domain: DSGVTQTPKHLITATGQRVTLRCSPRSGDLSVYWYQQSLDQGLQFLIQYYNGEERAKGNILERFSAQQFPDLHSELNLSSLELGDSALYFCASSVAGLDIQYFGAGTRLSVL.

This clone was seen just once. The V call is TRBV6-1, the J call TRBJ1-1, with D perhaps TRBD1 (5 bases). The CDR3 loop spans 15 amino acids. CDR1 and CDR2 (germline): MNHNS, SASEGT. The V and J ends lost 0 bases and 5 bases respectively, with 13 bases between them. CDR3 DNA sequence: TGTGCCAGCAGTGAAGCCGGGGGATTGGGAACTGAAGCTTTCTTT. As protein: CASSEAGGLGTEAFF.

The CDR3 DNA sequence: TGTGCCAGCAGTTGGACTAGCGGGAGAGCAGATACGCAGTATTTT. The encoded protein is CASSWTSGRADTQYF. The J gene is TRBJ2-3, the V gene TRBV6-5; 13 bases fit TRBD2. The J segment lost 4 bases and the V segment lost 4 bases, leaving 2 bases of the junction unmatched. Germline V CDR1 and CDR2: MNHEY, SVGAGI. The CDR3 runs to 15 residues.

The J gene is TRBJ2-3, the V gene TRBV24-1; 9 nucleotides agree with TRBD1. The V and J ends lost 2 bases and 5 bases, in that order; junction bases with no gene match: 7. From germline, CDR1 is KGHDR and CDR2 SFDVKD. The CDR3 extends over 16 amino acids. This CDR3 is CATSDWGQGSGDTQYF. CDR3 nucleotides: TGTGCCACCAGTGATTGGGGACAGGGCTCGGGAGATACGCAGTATTTT.

The chain has TRBV5-4 and TRBJ2-3, with a weak D call TRBD2 (7 bases). V was clipped by 6 bases and J by 0 bases, with 14 bases between them. The CDR3 is made up of 15 amino acids. CDR1 and CDR2 from the germline V gene are SGHNT and YYREEE (reference sequence). The CDR3 coding sequence is TGTGCCAGCACCCTGGGGGGGCGAAGCACAGATACGCAGTATTTT. This encodes CASTLGGRSTDTQYF. The variable domain in full, completed from reference TRBV5-4 and TRBJ2-3, reads ETGVTQSPTHLIKTRGQQVTLRCSSQSGHNTVSWYQQALGQGPQFIFQYYREEENGRGNFPPRFSGLQFPNYSSELNVNALELDDSALYLCASTLGGRSTDTQYFGPGTRLTVL.

This clone showed up just a few times. The rearrangement uses TRBV19 and TRBJ2-7, with 8 bases fitting TRBD2. V lost 7 bases to trimming and J lost 0 bases; unmatched junction nucleotides: 5. CDR1 is LNHDA and CDR2 is SQIVND in the germline V gene (reference sequence). This CDR3 comprises 14 residues. Here the CDR3 reads CASKERGSSYEQYF. The CDR3 bases are TGTGCCAGTAAGGAGCGGGGGAGCTCCTACGAGCAGTACTTC.

The gene calls are TRBV18 and TRBJ2-2; unclear D gene. Germline CDR1 and CDR2: KGHSH and LQKENI. The CDR3 has 13 amino acids. V lost 10 bases and J 7 bases, leaving 16 bases between the germline ends. DNA for the CDR3: TGTGCCAACGGAATAGAGGTCGGCGGGGAGCTGTTTTTT. It encodes CANGIEVGGELFF.

The chain is built from TRBV5-1 and TRBJ2-5; no firm D call. Germline V CDR1 and CDR2: SGHRS, YFSETQ. V was trimmed by 3 bases and J by 1 base, leaving 10 bases between them. The CDR3 has 14 residues. The CDR3 loop reads CASSSLPGQETQYF. The CDR3 nucleotides read TGCGCCAGCAGCTCCCTCCCCGGCCAAGAGACCCAGTACTTC. Full variable domain (rest looked up from reference TRBV5-1 and TRBJ2-5): KAGVTQTPRYLIKTRGQQVTLSCSPISGHRSVSWYQQTPGQGLQFLFEYFSETQRNKGNFPGRFSGRQFSNSRSEMNVSTLELGDSALYLCASSSLPGQETQYFGPGTRLLVL.

The genes are TRBV28 and TRBJ1-5; D is perhaps TRBD1 (6 bases). Germline CDR1 reads MDHEN; CDR2 reads SYDVKM. CDR3 size: 16 residues. V lost 5 bases and J 2 bases, leaving 16 bases between the germline ends. In DNA, the CDR3 is TGTGCCAGCAGTGTAACAACAGGGATGGGCAATCAGCCCCAGCATTTT. Translated: CASSVTTGMGNQPQHF.

J is TRBJ2-1 and V is TRBV28, with 10 nucleotides matching TRBD2. The trim removed 6 bases at V and 7 bases at J, leaving 12 bases unmatched. CDR1 MDHEN and CDR2 SYDVKM come from the germline V gene. This CDR3 region has 16 residues. CDR3 sequence (DNA): TGTGCCAGCAGAATGGGGCTAGCGGGAGTCAGGAATGAGCAGTTCTTC. Translation: CASRMGLAGVRNEQFF.

The chain joins TRBV5-1 to TRBJ2-7, with a possible D match to TRBD2 (6 bases). Germline values: CDR1 SGHRS, CDR2 YFSETQ. Trimming pared 3 bases from V and 1 base from J, leaving 8 bases between. The CDR3 has 13 residues. In DNA, the CDR3 is TGCGCCAGCAGCTCCGGGAGTTCCTACGAGCAGTACTTC. Its translation: CASSSGSSYEQYF.

This clone was seen only once. The gene calls are TRBV20-1 and TRBJ1-2; D remains unclear. CDR1 and CDR2 (germline): DFQATT, SNEGSKA (reference sequence). Deletions cut 3 bases from V and 0 bases from J, with 8 bases between. This CDR3 is 13 amino acids long. This chain's CDR3 is CSASLRSNYGYTF. CDR3 sequence (DNA): TGCAGTGCTAGTCTCCGGTCTAACTATGGCTACACCTTC.

The chain combines TRBV19 with TRBJ1-5, with D possibly TRBD1 on 6 matching bases. The ends were cut back, 4 bases at V and 6 bases at J, with 10 bases in the middle. The germline V gene encodes CDR1 LNHDA and CDR2 SQIVND (reference sequence). The CDR3 extends over 13 amino acids. The DNA of the CDR3 is TGTGCCAGTAGTAGCAAAGGGGGTCAGCCCCAGCATTTT. Protein sequence: CASSSKGGQPQHF. The variable domain in full, completed from reference TRBV19 and TRBJ1-5, reads DGGITQSPKYLFRKEGQNVTLSCEQNLNHDAMYWYRQDPGQGLRLIYYSQIVNDFQKGDIAEGYSVSREKKESFPLTVTSAQKNPTAFYLCASSSKGGQPQHFGDGTRLSIL.